This T cell receptor (beta chain) was captured in a study of OX40 agonist ivuxolimab in advanced cancers. Study context: Head and neck, renal cell, melanoma or hepatocellular carcinoma were the cancers that dose-escalation patients had. Three patients responded partially, comprising one with hepatocellular carcinoma and two with cutaneous melanoma. Study-wide results and caveats: Patients with a partial response at 0.1-3.0 mg/kg had among the lowest clonal expansion. CD4+ and CD8+ blood T cells expanded clonally by week 6 at 0.1 to 3.0 mg/kg.

The CDR3 length is 16 residues. Trimming took 3 bases from V and 10 from J; bases not matched to a gene: 10. Germline CDR1 and CDR2: MDHEN and SYDVKM. TCRdb's copy holds only in-frame clones and misses some; the assay was immunoSEQ multiplex PCR. Of roughly 15,000 clones in the sample, 85% to 95% were seen once. A single count supports this clone. The target antigen is unknown. The chain is built from TRBV28 and TRBJ2-1, with 12 bases identical to TRBD2. This material consisted of CD4+ or CD8+ T cells sorted from blood, taken in a trial of the OX40 agonist ivuxolimab. The clonotype comes from an adult with an advanced solid tumor such as melanoma, head and neck, liver or kidney cancer. The CDR3 DNA reads TGTGCCAGCAGTTTCCCGGCTAGCGGGAGGGCGAAGGAGCAGTTCTTC. Its translation: CASSFPASGRAKEQFF. Full variable domain (missing parts from reference TRBV28 and TRBJ2-1): DVKVTQSSRYLVKRTGEKVFLECVQDMDHENMFWYRQDPGLGLRLIYFSYDVKMKEKGDIPEGYSVSREKKERFSLILESASTNQTSMYLCASSFPASGRAKEQFFGPGTRLTVL.